This TCR beta chain was documented in a study of T cell responses to AZD1222 COVID-19 vaccine. Sequenced by immunoSEQ multiplex PCR; TCRdb stores in-frame clones only, minus some. Of about 86,000 clones listed, about 92% are singletons. J lost 1 base, V lost 7 bases, and 1 base had no gene match. Germline CDR1 reads SQVTM; CDR2 reads ANQGSEA. CDR3 length equals 11 residues. This TCR came from an adult in good health. The genes are TRBV29-1 and TRBJ2-7; TRBD1 matches at 7 bases. The source was peripheral blood, collected on day 0 of AZD1222 vaccination. For the CDR3, the DNA is TGCAGCGGGGGACAGTCCTACGAGCAGTACTTC. Its protein product is CSGGQSYEQYF.